A selection of T cell receptor beta chains follows, all from one sample in a study of beta chain features in type 1 diabetes. Sequencing was performed with immunoSEQ multiplex PCR; in TCRdb, only in-frame clones are kept and a portion is missing. This sample has hundreds of thousands of clones, with roughly 12% found just once. What was sequenced was naive CD4+ T cells from blood. Every receptor here comes from a young man in good health. Each CDR3 is given with its conserved first and last residue. D genes are given only for firm matches. Clone size is not always given. Where it is, it says once, few, many or a class for expanded clones.

>TRBV18|TRBJ2-7|-|few
TGTGCCAGCTCCCGCGGAAGAGAGCAGTACTTC
CASSRGREQYF
>TRBV30|TRBJ1-1|-|few
TGTGCCTGGAGCCCTGACTCGGGATTTGAAGCTTTCTTT
CAWSPDSGFEAFF
>TRBV15|TRBJ1-4|-|-
TGTGCCACCAGCAGGTTCCAATTTGCAACTAATGAAAAACTGTTTTTT
CATSRFQFATNEKLFF
>TRBV20-1|TRBJ2-7|-|few
TGCAGTGCTGTCCTCTACGAGCAGTACTTC
CSAVLYEQYF
>TRBV7-6|TRBJ2-3|TRBD2|-
TGTGCCAGCAGCTTTAGGACTAGCGGGGCAGATACGCAGTATTTT
CASSFRTSGADTQYF
>TRBV6-1|TRBJ2-1|-|-
TGTGCCAGCAACACCCCATCGTCGGGTAACAATGAGCAGTTCTTC
CASNTPSSGNNEQFF
>TRBV28|TRBJ2-1|-|-
TGTGCCAGCAGCGAGGGACTCTTCGCTTACAATGAGCAGTTCTTC
CASSEGLFAYNEQFF
>TRBV7-9|TRBJ2-3|TRBD2|few
TGTGCCAGCAGGGGGGGGGTCACGTTCGGCCCCCCCACAGATACGCAGTATTTT
CASRGGVTFGPPTDTQYF
>TRBV19|TRBJ1-4|-|-
TGTGCCAGTATCGCCCGGACGGGAAGGGTTGAGGAAAAACTGTTTTTT
CASIARTGRVEEKLFF
>TRBV18|TRBJ2-2|TRBD2|few
TGTGCCAGCTCACCACCGAGCGGGGTTAACACCGGGGAGCTGTTTTTT
CASSPPSGVNTGELFF
>TRBV5-6|TRBJ2-1|-|-
TGTGCCAGCAGCCAGGACACAGGGTATCACAATGAGCAGTTCTTC
CASSQDTGYHNEQFF
>TRBV7-6|TRBJ2-1|TRBD1|-
TGTGCCAGCAGCTGGGACAGCAATGAGCAGTTCTTC
CASSWDSNEQFF
>TRBV9|TRBJ1-5|-|-
TGTGCCAGCAGCGCAGACCTAGACGGGTATCAGCCCCAGCATTTT
CASSADLDGYQPQHF
>TRBV7-2|TRBJ2-3|TRBD1|-
TGTGCCAGCAGCTCGGGACAGGGGGCGGATACGCAGTATTTT
CASSSGQGADTQYF
>TRBV9|TRBJ1-2|TRBD1|few
TGTGCCAGCAGCGTTGTTACCGGGACAGGGGCGGGTGGCTACACCTTC
CASSVVTGTGAGGYTF
>TRBV2|TRBJ1-2|TRBD1|few
TGTGCCAGCAGGGAGACCGGGACAGGGGGACTTAACTATGGCTACACCTTC
CASRETGTGGLNYGYTF
>TRBV4-2|TRBJ2-5|TRBD2|few
TGTGCCAGCAGCCAAGGTATTAGCGGGAGTATGCTAGAGACCCAGTACTTC
CASSQGISGSMLETQYF
>TRBV29-1|TRBJ2-7|-|many
TGCAGCCGGGACAACTCCTACGAGCAGTACTTC
CSRDNSYEQYF
>TRBV6-6|TRBJ2-7|-|-
TGTGCCAGCAGTTACGTCGGGGAACCCCACTACGAGCAGTACTTC
CASSYVGEPHYEQYF
>TRBV25-1|TRBJ2-7|-|few
TGTGCCAGCAAGCTGGAGGTCGAGCAGTACTTC
CASKLEVEQYF